The entry below describes one TCR beta chain. The antigen is not known. In this CDR3 the conserved last residue, phenylalanine or tryptophan, is missing, so a read error is likely. V lost 2 bases and J lost 8, with 6 bases in between. Per the germline V gene, CDR1 is MGHDK and CDR2 is SYGVNS. The CDR3 consists of 12 residues. Amplification of TCR alpha and beta CDR3 regions from RNA used iRepertoire nested multiplex PCR. Tissue mRNA or PBMC total RNA, about 90-450 ng, went into one-step reverse transcription and amplification. Each CDR3 protein gets one entry after TCRdb re-called the multiplex PCR reads with MiXCR. The sample yields more than 300,000 distinct CDR3 sequences, 41% seen once. This sample stems from a study of glioma-infiltrating T cells. The wider study: Blood libraries targeted roughly 4- to 10-fold coverage of 910,000 or so T cells.

General study points: Only very few CDR3 sequences appeared in both tissue and blood. Non-neoplastic patients had below-expected tissue-blood divergence, while all gliomas exceeded expectation.

The chain couples TRBV25-1 to TRBJ1-4; tentative D call: TRBD1 (5 bases). The sequence was obtained from a human donor with low-grade glioma or glioblastoma, undergoing nonglioma brain surgery, or in good health (not recorded which). The sequenced sample consisted of glioma tissue, nonneoplastic brain tissue, or PBMCs (not recorded which). The CDR3 here is CASSEGGEKLFL. Here the CDR3 DNA reads TGTGCCAGCAGTGAAGGGGGGGAAAAACTGTTTCTT.